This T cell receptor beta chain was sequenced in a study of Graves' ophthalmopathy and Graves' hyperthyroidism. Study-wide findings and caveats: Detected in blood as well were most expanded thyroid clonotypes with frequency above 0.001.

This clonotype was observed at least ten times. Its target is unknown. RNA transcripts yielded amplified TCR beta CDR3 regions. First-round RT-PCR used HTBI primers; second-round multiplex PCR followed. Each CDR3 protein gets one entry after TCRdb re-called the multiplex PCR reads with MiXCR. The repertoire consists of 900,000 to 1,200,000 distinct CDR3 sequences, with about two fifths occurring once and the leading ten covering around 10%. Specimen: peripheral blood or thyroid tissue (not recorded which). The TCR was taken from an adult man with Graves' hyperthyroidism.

The CDR3 DNA follows: TGTGCCAGCAGCTCCCGGGACAGGGACTACGAGCAGTACTTC. Its translation: CASSSRDRDYEQYF. This chain joins TRBV7-2 and TRBJ2-7; 9 bases line up with TRBD1. The J segment lost 3 bases and the V segment lost 4 bases, leaving 4 bases of the junction unmatched. Germline CDR1 is SGHTA and CDR2 is FQGNSA. The CDR3 sequence is 14 residues long.